This T cell receptor (beta chain) emerged from a study of T cell repertoires in cytomegalovirus infection. Study overall: Signatures in public TCR beta sequences pointed to both CMV infection and matching HLA type. The study's findings and limits: Frequencies of public TCR beta families were cumulated, and this identified carriers of CMV plus the relevant HLA. Dominant in the ex vivo response were TCR beta clonotypes restricted by HLA-C and specific for CMV.

Worth noting for this clonotype: Its antigen is undetermined. A much larger clonotype is one base distant, so this may be a read error.

TCRdb reprocessed the reads via MiXCR and lists one record per CDR3 protein. The sample carries about 460,000 distinct CDR3 sequences, approximately 10% recorded once. The sample consisted of PBMCs. This TCR was recovered from a human donor in good health (CMV status not recorded). Some clones in this sample may be carry-over from other donors' samples.

DNA of the CDR3: TGTGCCAGCAGCTTTCTGACAGTGAGGGAGACCCAGTACTTC. Encoded protein: CASSFLTVRETQYF. The rearrangement joins TRBV5-6 to TRBJ2-5; possible D gene TRBD1, 5 bases. The CDR3 is 14 amino acids. Per the germline V gene, CDR1 is SGHDT and CDR2 is YYEEEE. With 2 bases removed from V and 5 bases from J, the gap between germline ends came to 13 bases.